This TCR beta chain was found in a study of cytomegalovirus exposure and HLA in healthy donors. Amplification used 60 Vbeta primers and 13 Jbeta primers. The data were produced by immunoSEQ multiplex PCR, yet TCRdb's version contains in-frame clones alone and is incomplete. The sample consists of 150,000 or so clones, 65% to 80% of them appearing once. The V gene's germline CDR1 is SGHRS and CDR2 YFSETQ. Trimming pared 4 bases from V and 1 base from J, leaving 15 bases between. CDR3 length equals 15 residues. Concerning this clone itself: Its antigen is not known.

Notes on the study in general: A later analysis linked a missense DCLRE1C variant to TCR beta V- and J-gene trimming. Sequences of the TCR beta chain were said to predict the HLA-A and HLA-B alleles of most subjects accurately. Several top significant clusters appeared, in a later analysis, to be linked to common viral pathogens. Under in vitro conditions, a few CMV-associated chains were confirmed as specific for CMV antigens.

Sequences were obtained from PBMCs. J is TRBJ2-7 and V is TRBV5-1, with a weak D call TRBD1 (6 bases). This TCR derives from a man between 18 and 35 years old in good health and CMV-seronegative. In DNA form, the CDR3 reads TGCGCCAGCAGCAGAACAGGGAATGGGTCCTACGAGCAGTACTTC. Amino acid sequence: CASSRTGNGSYEQYF.